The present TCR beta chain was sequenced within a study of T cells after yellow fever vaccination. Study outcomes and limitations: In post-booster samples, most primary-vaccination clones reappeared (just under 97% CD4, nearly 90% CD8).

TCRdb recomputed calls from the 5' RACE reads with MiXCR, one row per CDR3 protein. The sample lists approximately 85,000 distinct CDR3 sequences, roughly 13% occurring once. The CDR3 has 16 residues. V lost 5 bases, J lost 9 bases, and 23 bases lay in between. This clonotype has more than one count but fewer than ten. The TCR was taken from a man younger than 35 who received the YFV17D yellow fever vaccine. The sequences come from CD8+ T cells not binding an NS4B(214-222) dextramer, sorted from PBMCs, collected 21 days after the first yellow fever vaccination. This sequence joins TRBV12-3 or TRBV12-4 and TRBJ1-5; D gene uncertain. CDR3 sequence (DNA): TGTGCCAGCAGTCCACGGACGGGTGGTTATGTGGGGCCCCAGCATTTT. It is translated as CASSPRTGGYVGPQHF.